The sequence of this T cell receptor (beta chain) was determined in a study of cytomegalovirus exposure and HLA in healthy donors (dated by TCRdb to 2016 to 2017). For the wider study: An earlier analysis of more than 550 of the donors reported 276 Gb of sequence data and 117 million unique TCR beta sequences obtained from roughly 170 million T cells. An early release covering more than 500 HLA-typed donors comprised about 320 gigabases of sequencing data and 85 million to 100 million unique TCR sequences. Of the approximately 400 genotyped donors, approximately 83% fell in the genetic ancestry cluster associated with self-reported Caucasian donors. The study was designed to test whether signatures of past pathogen exposure could be identified by cataloging public T cell receptors. The study used immunosequencing to profile the T cell repertoires of more than 650 subjects and linked those repertoires to cytomegalovirus serostatus. Besides the first cohort of some 670 subjects, a separate validation cohort made up of around 120 different subjects was used. The study combined high-throughput TCR immunosequencing, statistical association of individual TCRs with disease status, and machine learning to predict cytomegalovirus infection status. To study patterns of TCR occurrence, a later analysis re-analyzed previously published TCR beta repertoires from around 700 donors and added high-resolution HLA genotyping. Rather than drawing on any new phenotypic data, the later analysis identified candidate immune exposures from TCR beta sequences and the way those sequences occurred across donors. To decide whether each TCR beta V gene segment behaved as functional or pseudogenic, an earlier analysis of some 600 of the donors relied on high-throughput TCR beta sequencing. Donor age, sex, ethnicity and CMV serostatus were collected together with the repertoire data. A later genetic analysis used genome-wide SNP genotypes for about 65% of the roughly 670 donors, treating that subset as a discovery cohort. Every discovery cohort repertoire had been produced on one sequencing platform. HLA typing covered class I and class II loci at four-digit resolution. The number of typed donors differed by locus: about 629-640 for A, B, C, DRB1 and DQB1; 500 to 550 for DQA1; 606 for DPA1; and 400 to 480 for DPB1. Because of strong linkage in the cohort, roughly five DR-DQ haplotypes were treated as single units for association and clustering. Among some 400 genotyped donors of the cohort, an average of roughly 230,000 unique TCR beta nucleotide sequences was sequenced per donor, of which about 19% were non-productive. Points the paper makes about the study in general: The 87-base-pair reads could not distinguish some IMGT-functional V segments, including TRBV6-2 and TRBV6-3, so those segments were excluded. In the study, roughly 160 TCR beta chains were listed as associated with cytomegalovirus. In a later analysis, several top co-occurrence clusters were reported to appear linked to parvovirus B19, influenza, CMV and Epstein-Barr virus. Linkage disequilibrium might explain the correlated functional status among segregating V segments, but an unknown experimental factor could not be excluded. The classifier was reported to diagnose cytomegalovirus status with high specificity and sensitivity in both the original and validation cohorts. In a later genetic analysis, fewer N-insertions in productive TCRs were reported among donors in an Asian-associated ancestry cluster than the roughly 700-donor mean. Immune exposure information for the cohort was limited to CMV serostatus. According to a later analysis, most CMV-associated TCR beta chains appeared to be HLA-restricted, and the HLA associations seemed to be driven largely by CMV exposure. Specific HLA alleles were associated with 15,000 to 20,000 TCR beta sequences at a false discovery rate of 0.05 in a later analysis. In a later analysis, the rate of TCR association differed among HLA loci, with DRB1 alleles having the most associated TCRs and HLA-C alleles having the fewest. Because HLA typing was unavailable for some donors at each locus, only the typed subset was used in association tests. Roughly uniform sequencing depth across donors was assumed in presence/absence analyses, although this assumption may not hold. Three of the identified cytomegalovirus-associated TCR beta chains were confirmed in vitro to be specific for cytomegalovirus antigens. In an earlier analysis of approximately 600 of the donors, most TCR beta V segments were observed in productive rearrangements about 87% or about 30% of the time, broadly matching IMGT annotations. A cluster of highly shared sequence variants was judged likely to be a technical artifact of the sequencing pipeline. It was suggested by the authors that the approach could potentially be generalized to other disease states and immunological phenotypes. While some public TCRs were present in many individuals, most TCR sequences turned up only very rarely across donors. A further reported finding was that TCR beta sequences accurately predicted the HLA-A and HLA-B alleles for most subjects in the first cohort. When HLA alleles, especially DR and DQ, strongly co-occurred, TCR associations were difficult to assign to individual alleles. The earlier analysis of nearly 600 of the donors excluded over 15 rarely observed V segments, including chromosome 9 orphons, because counts were too low. A later genetic analysis associated a missense DCLRE1C variant with V-gene and J-gene trimming of TCR beta chains, and an independent cohort replicated the association. In this cohort, only TCR beta chains were sequenced, and detectable features were limited by the absence of alpha or paired-chain data. In a later analysis, HLA-associated TCR beta chains were found to be more clonally expanded and to have lower generation probabilities than equally common non-associated chains.

In total, roughly 710 healthy bone marrow donors made up the cohort. At the time of sampling, every cohort member was nominally healthy, though immune exposures that went unrecorded were likely present. The donor tested CMV seronegative, placing the donor among the 350 to 400 seronegative members of the cohort. Every donor gave a peripheral blood sample, and the peripheral blood mononuclear cells from that sample were used for TCR beta sequencing. Genomic DNA extraction from the blood cell samples was performed with the Qiagen DNeasy Blood Extraction Kit. With respect to this clone: Which antigen it targets is not known. No base quality values were provided; no much bigger clone lies one nucleotide off.

From a lookup of the germline V gene, CDR1 and CDR2 are LGHNT and FRNRAP. Relative to germline, V is 6 bases shorter and J is 6 bases shorter, with 18 bases between their ends. Taken from cysteine to phenylalanine, the CDR3 has 15 residues. CDR3 DNA only is kept here, 45 bases in frame from base 1. The method behind the library was the immunoSEQ multiplex PCR assay. A mixture of 60 forward primers for TCR Vbeta segments and 13 reverse primers for TCR Jbeta segments was used in the multiplex PCR. The CDR3 region of rearranged TCR beta genes was amplified from genomic DNA with a multiplex PCR assay. The Illumina HiSeq System was used to sequence the amplified TCR beta libraries as 87-base-pair reads. Concerning the study's data processing: A later analysis counted about 80 million unique TCR beta chains across the 690 or so repertoires, and some 12 million of these chains were shared by at least two donors. A nearest-neighbor algorithm error-corrected the raw reads and collapsed the reads into unique sequences, merging closely related sequences to remove PCR and sequencing errors. Alignment of CDR3 sequences to IMGT reference sequences was used to assign V, D and J gene segments. For a sequence to be retained, a match of at least six nucleotides was required to both a V gene segment and a J gene segment. Rearrangements were classified as productive when the CDR3 lacked stop codons and remained in frame with V and J, and all other rearrangements were classified as non-productive. CDR3 was defined according to IMGT convention as the region running from the second conserved V-encoded cysteine to the conserved J-encoded phenylalanine. In an earlier analysis of around 600 of the donors, sequences lacking an unambiguous match to a single V gene segment were excluded. An earlier analysis of 550 to 650 of the donors classified V segments as functional when productive rearrangements were above 56.7% and as segregating when the standard deviation between donors was above 5%. A statistical classification framework was built for diagnosing cytomegalovirus status from the catalog of TCR beta chain sequences. V and J gene assignment, in a later analysis, came from comparing TCR nucleotide sequences with IMGT/GENE-DB human TR gene sequences. Using the TCRdist pipeline, a later analysis assigned CDR3 sequences along with most-parsimonious VDJ recombination scenarios. In a later analysis, every TCR beta chain was defined by the combination of its CDR3 amino acid sequence and its V-gene family, and reads without a unique V-gene family were dropped. A later analysis removed 550 to 700 highly shared, low-generation-probability nucleotide sequences to deal with suspected cross-contamination and a sequencing artifact. For each public chain, a later analysis derived a clonal expansion index from normalized ranks of inferred template counts within each repertoire. In a later analysis, generation probabilities were computed with a VDJ recombination model fitted to out-of-frame rearrangements, and the resulting probabilities were checked against IGoR. Hypergeometric tests were used in a later analysis to score TCR-TCR, TCR-HLA and TCR-CMV co-occurrence, with a repertoire-size bias correction applied to the TCR pairs. In a later analysis, false discovery rates were estimated by permuting HLA or CMV assignments 20 times. In a later analysis, co-occurring TCRs were grouped using DBSCAN, and TCRdist sequence similarity was added for clustering within HLA-allele-positive subsets. For co-occurrence clustering, repertoires with fewer than 30,000 or more than 120,000 public chains were excluded, along with roughly 5 repertoires with anomalous nucleotide sharing. In TCRdb, the immuneACCESS table is reduced to in-frame sequences with V and J assigned. These tables do not hold every clone; where another copy was compared, an unresolved V gene accounts for under half, and the others remain unexplained. V, J and clone size are taken as reported in that table, and D and trimming were inferred from the DNA itself. This sample comprises 150,000 to 200,000 clones, around three quarters of them detected only once. 0.9% to 1.1% of the sample is held by the ten biggest clonotypes.

The specimen sequenced was PBMCs. The chain employs TRBV12-5 and TRBJ2-4, with TRBD2 as a weak D call on 5 bases. The receptor comes from a middle-aged woman in good health and CMV-seronegative. Here the CDR3 is given as CASGPKEARINIQYF. The DNA sequence reads TGTGCTAGTGGCCCCAAGGAGGCCAGGATAAACATTCAGTACTTC.